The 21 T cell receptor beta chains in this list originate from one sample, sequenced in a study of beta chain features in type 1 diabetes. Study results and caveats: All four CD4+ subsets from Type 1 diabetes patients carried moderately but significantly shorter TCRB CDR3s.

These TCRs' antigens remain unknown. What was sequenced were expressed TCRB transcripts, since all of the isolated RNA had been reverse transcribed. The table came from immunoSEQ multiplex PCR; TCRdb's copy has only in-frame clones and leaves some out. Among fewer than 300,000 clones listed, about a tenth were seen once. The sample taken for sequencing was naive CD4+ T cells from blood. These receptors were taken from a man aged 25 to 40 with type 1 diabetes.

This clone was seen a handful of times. The CDR3 sequence: CASSLALGTSAEQYF. The CDR3 coding sequence is TGTGCCAGCAGCTTAGCCCTTGGGACTAGCGCGGAGCAGTACTTC. The rearrangement links TRBV7-9 to TRBJ2-7, with 10 positions matching TRBD2. This CDR3 is 15 amino acids long. Germline V lookup: CDR1 SEHNR, CDR2 FQNEAQ (reference sequence). With 0 bases clipped from V and 7 bases from J, the junction kept 6 bases outside the gene matches.

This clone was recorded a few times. CDR3 in amino acids: CASSHLKGESTDTQYF. The DNA of the CDR3 is TGCGCCAGCAGCCACCTTAAGGGGGAGAGCACAGATACGCAGTATTTT. This chain links TRBV5-1 with TRBJ2-3; a possible D gene is TRBD1 (6 bases). CDR1 and CDR2 (germline): SGHRS, YFSETQ. Trimming removed 4 bases at V and 0 bases at J, with 15 bases between. The CDR3 covers 16 residues.

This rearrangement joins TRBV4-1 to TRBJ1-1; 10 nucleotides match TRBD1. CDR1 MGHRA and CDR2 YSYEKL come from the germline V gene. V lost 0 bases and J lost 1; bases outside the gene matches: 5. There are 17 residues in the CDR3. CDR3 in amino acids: CASSQERQGARNTEAFF. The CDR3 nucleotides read TGCGCCAGCAGCCAAGAAAGACAGGGGGCGCGGAACACTGAAGCTTTCTTT.

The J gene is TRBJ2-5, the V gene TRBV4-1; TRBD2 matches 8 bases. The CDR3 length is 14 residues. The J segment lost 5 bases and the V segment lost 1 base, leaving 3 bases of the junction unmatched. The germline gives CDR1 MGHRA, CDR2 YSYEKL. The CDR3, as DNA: TGCGCCAGCAGCCAAGCGGGGGGGCGCGAGACCCAGTACTTC. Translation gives CASSQAGGRETQYF.

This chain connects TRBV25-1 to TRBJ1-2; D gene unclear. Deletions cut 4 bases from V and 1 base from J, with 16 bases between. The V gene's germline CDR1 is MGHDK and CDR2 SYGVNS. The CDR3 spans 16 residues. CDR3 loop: CASSGLTEALNYGYTF. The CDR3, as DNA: TGTGCCAGCAGTGGACTTACGGAGGCCCTTAACTATGGCTACACCTTC.

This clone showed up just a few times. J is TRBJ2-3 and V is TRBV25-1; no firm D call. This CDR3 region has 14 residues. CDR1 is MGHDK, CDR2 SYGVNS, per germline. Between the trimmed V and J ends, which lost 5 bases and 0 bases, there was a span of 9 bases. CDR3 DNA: TGTGCCAGCAGTCATGCGTCTAGCACAGATACGCAGTATTTT. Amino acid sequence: CASSHASSTDTQYF. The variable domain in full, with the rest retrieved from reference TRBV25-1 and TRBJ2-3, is EADIYQTPRYLVIGTGKKITLECSQTMGHDKMYWYQQDPGMELHLIHYSYGVNSTEKGDLSSESTVSRIRTEHFPLTLESARPSHTSQYLCASSHASSTDTQYFGPGTRLTVL.

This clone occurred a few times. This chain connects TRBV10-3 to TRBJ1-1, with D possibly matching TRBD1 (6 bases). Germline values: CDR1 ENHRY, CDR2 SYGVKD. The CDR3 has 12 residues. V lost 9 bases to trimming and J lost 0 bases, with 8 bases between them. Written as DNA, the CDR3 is TGTGCCATTGGACAGCTGAACACTGAAGCTTTCTTT. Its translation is CAIGQLNTEAFF.

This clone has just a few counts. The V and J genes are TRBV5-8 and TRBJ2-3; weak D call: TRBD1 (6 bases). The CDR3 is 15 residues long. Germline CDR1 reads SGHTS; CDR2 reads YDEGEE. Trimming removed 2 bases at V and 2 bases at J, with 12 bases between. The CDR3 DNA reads TGTGCCAGCAGCTTACAGGGAGCGGTCACAGATACGCAGTATTTT. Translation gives CASSLQGAVTDTQYF.

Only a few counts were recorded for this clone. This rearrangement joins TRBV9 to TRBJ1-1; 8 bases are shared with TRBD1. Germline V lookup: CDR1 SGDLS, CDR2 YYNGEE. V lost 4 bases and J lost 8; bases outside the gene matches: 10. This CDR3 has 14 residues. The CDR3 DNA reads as TGTGCCAGCAGCCCCCGGGACAGGCGGGGCGAAGCTTTCTTT. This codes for CASSPRDRRGEAFF. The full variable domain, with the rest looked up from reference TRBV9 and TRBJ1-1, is DSGVTQTPKHLITATGQRVTLRCSPRSGDLSVYWYQQSLDQGLQFLIQYYNGEERAKGNILERFSAQQFPDLHSELNLSSLELGDSALYFCASSPRDRRGEAFFGQGTRLTVV.

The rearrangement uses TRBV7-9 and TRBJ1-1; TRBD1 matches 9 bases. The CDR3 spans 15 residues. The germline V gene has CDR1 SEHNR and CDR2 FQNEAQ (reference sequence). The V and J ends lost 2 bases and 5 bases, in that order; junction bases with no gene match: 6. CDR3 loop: CASSLSGQGRTEAFF. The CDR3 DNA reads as TGTGCCAGCAGCTTAAGTGGACAGGGGAGAACTGAAGCTTTCTTT.

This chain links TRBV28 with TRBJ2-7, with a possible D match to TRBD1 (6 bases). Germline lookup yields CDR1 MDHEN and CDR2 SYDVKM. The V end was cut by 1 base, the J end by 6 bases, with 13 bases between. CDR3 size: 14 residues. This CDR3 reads CASSLFRGYGEQYF. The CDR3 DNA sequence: TGTGCCAGCAGTTTATTCAGGGGCTACGGCGAGCAGTACTTC.

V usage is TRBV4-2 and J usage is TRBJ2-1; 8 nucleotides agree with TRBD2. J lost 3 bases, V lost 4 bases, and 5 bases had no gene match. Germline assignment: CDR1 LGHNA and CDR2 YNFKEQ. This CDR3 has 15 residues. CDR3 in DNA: TGTGCCAGCAGCCTAACTAGCGGCCGCTACAATGAGCAGTTCTTC. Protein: CASSLTSGRYNEQFF.

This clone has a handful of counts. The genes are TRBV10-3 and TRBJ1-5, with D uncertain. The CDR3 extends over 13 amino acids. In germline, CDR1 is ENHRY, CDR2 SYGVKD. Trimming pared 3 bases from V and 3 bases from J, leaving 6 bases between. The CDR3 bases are TGTGCCATCAGTGACAAATTCAATCAGCCCCAGCATTTT. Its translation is CAISDKFNQPQHF.

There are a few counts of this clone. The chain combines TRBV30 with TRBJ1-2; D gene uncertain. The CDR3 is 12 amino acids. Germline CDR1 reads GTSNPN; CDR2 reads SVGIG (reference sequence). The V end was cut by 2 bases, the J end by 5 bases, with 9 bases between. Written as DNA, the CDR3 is TGTGCCTGGAGTATCTCCGGGTATGGCTACACCTTC. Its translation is CAWSISGYGYTF.

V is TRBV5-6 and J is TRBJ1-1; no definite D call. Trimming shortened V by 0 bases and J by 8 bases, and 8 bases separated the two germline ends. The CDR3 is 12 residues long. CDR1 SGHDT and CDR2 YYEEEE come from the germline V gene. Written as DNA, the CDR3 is TGTGCCAGCAGCTTGGGCCAGTGGGAAGCTTTCTTT. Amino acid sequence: CASSLGQWEAFF.

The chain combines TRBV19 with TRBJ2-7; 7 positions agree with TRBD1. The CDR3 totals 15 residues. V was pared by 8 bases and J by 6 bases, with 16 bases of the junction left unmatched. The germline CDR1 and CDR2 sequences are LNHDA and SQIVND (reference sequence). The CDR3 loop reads CASSKEDRMFFEQYF. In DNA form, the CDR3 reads TGTGCCAGTTCGAAAGAGGACAGGATGTTCTTCGAGCAGTACTTC.

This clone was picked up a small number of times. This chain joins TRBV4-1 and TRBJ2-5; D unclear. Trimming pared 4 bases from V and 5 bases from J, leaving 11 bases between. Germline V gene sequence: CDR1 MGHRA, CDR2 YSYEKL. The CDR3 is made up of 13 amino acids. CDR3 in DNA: TGCGCCAGCAGCCTTCGAGCATCCGAGACCCAGTACTTC. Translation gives CASSLRASETQYF.

In DNA, the CDR3 is TGTGCCAGCAGTGGGGCGAATCAGCCCCAGCATTTT. Residues: CASSGANQPQHF. The chain uses TRBV6-6 and TRBJ1-5; tentative D call: TRBD1 (5 bases). Germline CDR1 and CDR2: MNHNY and SVGAGI (reference sequence). CDR3 length: 12 residues. V gave up 5 bases and J gave up 4 bases, with 6 bases separating them.

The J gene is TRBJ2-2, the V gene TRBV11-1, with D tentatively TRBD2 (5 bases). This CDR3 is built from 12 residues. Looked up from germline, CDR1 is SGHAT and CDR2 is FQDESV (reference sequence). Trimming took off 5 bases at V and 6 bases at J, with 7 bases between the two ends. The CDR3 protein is CASSPRAGELFF. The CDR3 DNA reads TGTGCCAGCAGCCCGAGGGCCGGGGAGCTGTTTTTT.

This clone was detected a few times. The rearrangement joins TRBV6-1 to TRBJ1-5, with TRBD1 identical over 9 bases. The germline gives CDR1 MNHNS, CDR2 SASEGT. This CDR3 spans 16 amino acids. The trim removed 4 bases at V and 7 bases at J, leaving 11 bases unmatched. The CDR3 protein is CASSGGQGSFGQPQHF. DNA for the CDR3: TGTGCCAGCAGTGGCGGACAGGGGAGTTTTGGGCAGCCCCAGCATTTT.

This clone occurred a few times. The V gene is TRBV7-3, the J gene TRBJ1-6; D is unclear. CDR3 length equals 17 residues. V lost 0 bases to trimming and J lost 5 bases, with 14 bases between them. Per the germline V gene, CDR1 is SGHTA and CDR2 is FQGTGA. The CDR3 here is CASSLTGRGANNSPLHF. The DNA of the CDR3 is TGTGCCAGCAGCTTAACGGGTCGGGGAGCCAATAATTCACCCCTCCACTTT.